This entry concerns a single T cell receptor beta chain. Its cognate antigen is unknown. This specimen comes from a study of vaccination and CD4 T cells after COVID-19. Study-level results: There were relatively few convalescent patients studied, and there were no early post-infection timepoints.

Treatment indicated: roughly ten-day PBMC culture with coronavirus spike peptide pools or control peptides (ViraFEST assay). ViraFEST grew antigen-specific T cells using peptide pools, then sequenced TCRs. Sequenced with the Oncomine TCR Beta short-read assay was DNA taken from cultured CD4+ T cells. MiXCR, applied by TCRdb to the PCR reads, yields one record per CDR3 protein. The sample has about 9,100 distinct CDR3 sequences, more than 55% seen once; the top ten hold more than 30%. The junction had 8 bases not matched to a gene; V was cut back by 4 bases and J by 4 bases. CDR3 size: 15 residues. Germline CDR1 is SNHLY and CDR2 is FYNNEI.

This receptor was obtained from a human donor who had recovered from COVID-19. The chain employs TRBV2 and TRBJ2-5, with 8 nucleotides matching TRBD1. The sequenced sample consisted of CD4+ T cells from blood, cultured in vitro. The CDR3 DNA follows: TGTGCCAGCAGTGGACAGGGGACGCCACGAGAGACCCAGTACTTC. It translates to CASSGQGTPRETQYF.